A single sample gave rise to the 16 T cell receptor beta chains below, sequenced in a study of regulatory T cells in long-lasting Graves disease. Arm-PCR with iRepertoire HTBI primers amplified the CDR3 regions for these TCR beta libraries. TCRdb independently ran MiXCR on the multiplex PCR reads; one entry per CDR3 protein. The data hold roughly 500,000 distinct CDR3 sequences, with approximately 23% observed a single time. Time point meaning: persistent/refractory GD, antithyroid drugs over 5 years with positive TRAb. From PBMCs, RNA was extracted and then used to make the TCR library. Material: peripheral blood mononuclear cells (PBMCs), obtained when the disease was refractory, from a patient treated with antithyroid drugs. The receptors originated from a female donor with Graves disease.

This clonotype appeared many times. The chain couples TRBV2 to TRBJ2-7, with 8 bases that match TRBD2. Germline-derived CDR1 and CDR2 are SNHLY and FYNNEI. V was pared by 5 bases and J by 6 bases, with 9 bases of the junction left unmatched. The CDR3 spans 14 residues. The CDR3 is CASSPGLGVSEQYF. In DNA form, the CDR3 reads TGTGCCAGCAGTCCGGGACTAGGGGTCTCCGAGCAGTACTTC.

The chain carries TRBV7-2 and TRBJ2-7; possibly TRBD1 for D (5 bases). V dropped 5 bases and J dropped 0 bases, with 14 bases sitting between them. In germline, CDR1 is SGHTA, CDR2 FQGNSA. CDR3 length equals 15 residues. CDR3: CASSARQLSSYEQYF. As DNA, the CDR3 is TGTGCCAGCAGCGCGAGACAGCTCTCCTCCTACGAGCAGTACTTC.

On this clonotype itself: A read error may explain this, as a much larger clone is one base away. The chain employs TRBV10-3 and TRBJ2-7; TRBD1 agrees at 9 bases. There are 13 residues in the CDR3. V was pared by 11 bases and J by 3 bases, with 8 bases of the junction left unmatched. The germline CDR1 and CDR2 sequences are ENHRY and SYGVKD. The CDR3 DNA sequence: TGTGCCGTCCAGGGACAGGGAGGCTACGAGCAGTACTTC. This gives the protein CAVQGQGGYEQYF.

The CDR3 spells CASSSWGQEDNEQFF. The CDR3 DNA is TGTGCCAGCAGTTCATGGGGACAGGAAGACAATGAGCAGTTCTTC. This sequence joins TRBV12-3 or TRBV12-4 and TRBJ2-1; 8 bases are a match to TRBD1. The CDR3 is 15 residues long. V was clipped by 4 bases and J by 5 bases; unmatched bases: 7.

The gene calls are TRBV2 and TRBJ1-1, with unresolved D. The CDR3 totals 10 residues. V dropped 9 bases and J dropped 3 bases, with 5 bases sitting between them. Germline lookup yields CDR1 SNHLY and CDR2 FYNNEI. CDR3 sequence (DNA): TGTGCCAGTGTAGACACTGAAGCTTTCTTT. This codes for CASVDTEAFF.

This clonotype has more than one count but fewer than ten. The J gene is TRBJ1-5, the V gene TRBV5-6; D not resolved. There are 16 residues in the CDR3. Trimming removed 5 bases from V and 4 bases from J, with 19 bases in between. Germline CDR1 and CDR2: SGHDT and YYEEEE. CDR3 nucleotides: TGTGCCAGCAGTTCCCTACGCAGGCTTAGTAATCAGCCCCAGCATTTT. Amino acid sequence: CASSSLRRLSNQPQHF.

This clonotype has ten or more counts. This rearrangement joins TRBV28 to TRBJ1-5; D perhaps matches TRBD1 (5 bases). The CDR3 contains 15 residues. V lost 5 bases, J lost 4 bases, and 15 bases lay in between. Germline CDR1 and CDR2: MDHEN and SYDVKM. As DNA, the CDR3 is TGTGCCAGCAGTGTTTCCCGGGGGGGGAATCAGCCCCAGCATTTT. Residues: CASSVSRGGNQPQHF.

Of note for this clonotype: A much larger clone sits a single nucleotide away, making a read error possible. This likely comes from a read error, as the CDR3 has no conserved phenylalanine or tryptophan at its end. The rearrangement uses TRBV7-2 and TRBJ2-5; D call uncertain. Trimming stripped 1 base from V and 2 bases from J, with 8 bases between. Germline values: CDR1 SGHTA, CDR2 FQGNSA. The CDR3 loop spans 14 amino acids. The DNA for the CDR3 is TGTGCCAGCAGCTTAGGACGGCAGCAAGAGACCCAGTACCTC. As protein: CASSLGRQQETQYL.

The chain couples TRBV5-5 to TRBJ2-5, with TRBD1 as a possible D gene (5 bases). The CDR3 is 15 residues long. Looked up from germline, CDR1 is SGHKS and CDR2 is YYEKEE (reference sequence). With 4 bases removed from V and 1 base from J, the gap between germline ends came to 14 bases. The CDR3 loop reads CASSPKGHSQETQYF. In nucleotides, the CDR3 is TGTGCCAGCAGCCCGAAAGGACACTCCCAAGAGACCCAGTACTTC.

CDR3 sequence reads: CASSSLGSTDTQYF. DNA for the CDR3: TGTGCCAGCAGCTCGTTGGGGTCCACAGATACGCAGTATTTT. The chain carries TRBV7-2 and TRBJ2-3; no firm D call. With 4 bases removed from V and 2 bases from J, the gap between germline ends came to 10 bases. The CDR3 is made up of 14 amino acids. Per germline, CDR1 SGHTA and CDR2 FQGNSA.

This clonotype was detected a few times. A read error may be the cause here, since a much bigger clone is one base away. The genes are TRBV15 and TRBJ1-1; D gene ambiguous. Germline CDR1 reads LNHNV; CDR2 reads YYDKDF (reference sequence). This CDR3 comprises 13 residues. CDR3 bases: TGTGCCACCAGCAGAAACACTGACACTGAAGTTTTCTTT. This translates into CATSRNTDTEVFF.

This clonotype was detected only a few times. The rearrangement links TRBV15 to TRBJ1-6; 8 bases agree with TRBD1. Trimming cost V 0 bases and J 9 bases; bases outside gene matches: 7. The CDR3 contains 16 residues. Per germline, CDR1 LNHNV and CDR2 YYDKDF (reference sequence). In DNA form, the CDR3 reads TGTGCCACCAGCAGAGATTCCACAGGGGGAGGTTCACCCCTCCACTTT. The encoded protein is CATSRDSTGGGSPLHF.

This clonotype was recorded at least ten times. The chain employs TRBV12-3 or TRBV12-4 and TRBJ1-1, with D maybe TRBD1 (6 bases). This CDR3 has 15 residues. The V end was cut by 6 bases, the J end by 4 bases, with 18 bases between. DNA of the CDR3: TGTGCCAGCAGAAAGACAGGCAAAATAGGCACTGAAGCTTTCTTT. Translated, it gives CASRKTGKIGTEAFF.

The J gene is TRBJ1-6, the V gene TRBV2; TRBD1 is a possible D gene (6 bases). The CDR3 sequence is 16 residues long. Trimming removed 6 bases at V and 12 bases at J, with 24 bases between. CDR1 and CDR2 from the germline V gene are SNHLY and FYNNEI. This CDR3 reads CASSLLGTDVRGPLHF. In DNA, the CDR3 is TGTGCCAGCAGCCTGTTAGGGACCGATGTCAGGGGACCCCTCCACTTT.

A few counts support this clonotype. This could be a read error, since a much larger clone is one nucleotide away. The rearrangement links TRBV2 to TRBJ1-4; maybe TRBD1 (5 bases). CDR3 size: 16 residues. The ends were cut back, 6 bases at V and 7 bases at J, with 21 bases in the middle. Germline V gene lookup returns CDR1 SNHLY and CDR2 FYNNEI. The CDR3 here is CASSLGSGVGIEKLFF. In DNA, the CDR3 is TGTGCCAGCAGCCTCGGTTCGGGGGTAGGAATTGAAAAACTGTTTTTT.

This clonotype appeared a few times. The genes are TRBV5-5 and TRBJ1-1; D unresolved. The V end was cut by 2 bases, the J end by 1 base, with 12 bases between. CDR1 is SGHKS, CDR2 YYEKEE, per germline (reference sequence). The CDR3 consists of 15 residues. In DNA form, the CDR3 reads TGTGCCAGCAGCTTTTTCGGACGTACGAACACTGAAGCTTTCTTT. Amino acids: CASSFFGRTNTEAFF.